Given below is one T cell receptor beta chain in context. CDR1 is KGHSH and CDR2 is LQKENI in the germline V gene. V lost 1 base, J lost 4 bases, and 7 bases lay in between. The CDR3 runs 14 residues. The sample originates from a study of blood T cell repertoires in COVID-19. On the study more broadly: Specimens from acute and convalescent COVID-19 originated in the United States, Italy and Spain.

Only in-frame clones appear in the TCRdb table, and some are missing; sequencing was by immunoSEQ multiplex PCR. The sample holds under 250,000 clones, roughly 86% seen once. The sequence was collected from a woman aged 35 to 49 with acute or convalescent COVID-19. This chain connects TRBV18 to TRBJ2-2; D gene ambiguous. The material sequenced was peripheral blood. CDR3 in amino acids: CASSPQTFTGELFF. The CDR3 DNA reads as TGTGCCAGCTCACCACAGACATTCACCGGGGAGCTGTTTTTT.